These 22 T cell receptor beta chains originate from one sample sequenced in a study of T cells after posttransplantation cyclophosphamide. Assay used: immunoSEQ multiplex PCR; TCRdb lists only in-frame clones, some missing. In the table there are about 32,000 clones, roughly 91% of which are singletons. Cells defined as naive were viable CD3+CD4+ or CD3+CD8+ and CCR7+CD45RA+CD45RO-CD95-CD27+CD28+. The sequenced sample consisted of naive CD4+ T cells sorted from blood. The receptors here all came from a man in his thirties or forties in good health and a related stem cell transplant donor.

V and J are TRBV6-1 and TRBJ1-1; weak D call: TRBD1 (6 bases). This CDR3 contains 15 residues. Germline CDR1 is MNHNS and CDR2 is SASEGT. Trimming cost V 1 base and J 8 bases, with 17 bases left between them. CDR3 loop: CASSEDLGASREAFF. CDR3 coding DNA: TGTGCCAGCAGTGAAGATCTGGGGGCAAGCAGGGAAGCTTTCTTT.

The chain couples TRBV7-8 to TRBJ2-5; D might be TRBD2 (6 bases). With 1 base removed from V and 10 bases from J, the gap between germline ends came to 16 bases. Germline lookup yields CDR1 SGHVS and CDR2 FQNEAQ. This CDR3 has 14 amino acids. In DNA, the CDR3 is TGTGCCAGCAGCTTAGGGAGAAGGAGGGAAGTCCAGTACTTC. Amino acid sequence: CASSLGRRREVQYF.

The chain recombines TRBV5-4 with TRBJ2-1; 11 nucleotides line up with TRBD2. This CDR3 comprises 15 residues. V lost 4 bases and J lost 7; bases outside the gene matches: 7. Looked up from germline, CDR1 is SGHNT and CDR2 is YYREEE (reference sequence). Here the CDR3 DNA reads TGTGCCAGCAGCCCGCTAGCGGGGGGTTGGAATGAGCAGTTCTTC. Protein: CASSPLAGGWNEQFF. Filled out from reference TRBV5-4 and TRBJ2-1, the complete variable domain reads ETGVTQSPTHLIKTRGQQVTLRCSSQSGHNTVSWYQQALGQGPQFIFQYYREEENGRGNFPPRFSGLQFPNYSSELNVNALELDDSALYLCASSPLAGGWNEQFFGPGTRLTVL.

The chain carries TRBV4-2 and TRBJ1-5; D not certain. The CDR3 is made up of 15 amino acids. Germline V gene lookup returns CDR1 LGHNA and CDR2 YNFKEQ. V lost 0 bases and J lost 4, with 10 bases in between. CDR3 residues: CASSQDFGGNQPQHF. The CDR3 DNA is TGTGCCAGCAGCCAAGATTTTGGAGGGAATCAGCCCCAGCATTTT.

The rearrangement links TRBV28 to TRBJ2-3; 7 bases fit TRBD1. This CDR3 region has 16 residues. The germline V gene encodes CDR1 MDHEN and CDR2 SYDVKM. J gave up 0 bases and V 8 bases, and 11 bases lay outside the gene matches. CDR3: CASLPFGTASTDTQYF. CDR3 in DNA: TGTGCCAGCCTACCTTTTGGGACAGCAAGCACAGATACGCAGTATTTT. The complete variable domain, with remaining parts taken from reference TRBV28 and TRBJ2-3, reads DVKVTQSSRYLVKRTGEKVFLECVQDMDHENMFWYRQDPGLGLRLIYFSYDVKMKEKGDIPEGYSVSREKKERFSLILESASTNQTSMYLCASLPFGTASTDTQYFGPGTRLTVL.

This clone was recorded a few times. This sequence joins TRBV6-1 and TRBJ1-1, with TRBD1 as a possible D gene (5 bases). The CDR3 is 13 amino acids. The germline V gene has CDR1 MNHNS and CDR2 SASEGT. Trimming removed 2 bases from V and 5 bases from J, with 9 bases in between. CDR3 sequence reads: CASSEQGRTEAFF. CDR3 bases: TGTGCCAGCAGTGAACAGGGAAGGACTGAAGCTTTCTTT.

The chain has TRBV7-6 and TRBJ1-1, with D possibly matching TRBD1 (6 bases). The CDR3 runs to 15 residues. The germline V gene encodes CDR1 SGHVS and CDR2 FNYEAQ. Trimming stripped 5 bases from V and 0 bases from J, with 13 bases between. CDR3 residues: CASSGTGHLNTEAFF. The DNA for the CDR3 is TGTGCCAGCAGCGGGACGGGACACTTGAACACTGAAGCTTTCTTT.

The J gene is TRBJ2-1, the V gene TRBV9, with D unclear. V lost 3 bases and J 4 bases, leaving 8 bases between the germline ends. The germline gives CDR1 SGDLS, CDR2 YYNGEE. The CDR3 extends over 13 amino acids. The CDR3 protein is CASSESRYNEQFF. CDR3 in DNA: TGTGCCAGCAGCGAGTCGAGGTACAATGAGCAGTTCTTC.

As DNA, the CDR3 is TGTGCCAGCAGCCAGGGACAGGTCCCTTCCTACGAGCAGTACTTC. This translates into CASSQGQVPSYEQYF. This chain connects TRBV7-9 to TRBJ2-7; 8 positions match TRBD1. V was clipped by 5 bases and J by 1 base; unmatched bases: 7. The CDR3 runs to 15 residues. CDR1 is SEHNR and CDR2 is FQNEAQ in the germline V gene (reference sequence). Drawing the rest from reference TRBV7-9 and TRBJ2-7, the complete variable domain is DTGVSQNPRHKITKRGQNVTFRCDPISEHNRLYWYRQTLGQGPEFLTYFQNEAQLEKSRLLSDRFSAERPKGSFSTLEIQRTEQGDSAMYLCASSQGQVPSYEQYFGPGTRLTVT.

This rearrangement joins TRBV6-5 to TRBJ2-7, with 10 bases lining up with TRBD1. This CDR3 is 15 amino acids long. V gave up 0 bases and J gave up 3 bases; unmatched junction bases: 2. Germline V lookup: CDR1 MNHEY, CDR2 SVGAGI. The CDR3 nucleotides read TGTGCCAGCAGTTACTCAGGGACAGGGGTCTACGAGCAGTACTTC. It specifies CASSYSGTGVYEQYF.

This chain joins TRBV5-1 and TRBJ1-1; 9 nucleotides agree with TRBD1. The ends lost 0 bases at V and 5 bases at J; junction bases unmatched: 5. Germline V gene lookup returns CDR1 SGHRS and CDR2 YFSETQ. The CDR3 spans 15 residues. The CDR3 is CASSLDRGRTTEAFF. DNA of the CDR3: TGCGCCAGCAGCTTGGACAGGGGGCGAACAACTGAAGCTTTCTTT. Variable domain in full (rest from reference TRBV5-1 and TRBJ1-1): KAGVTQTPRYLIKTRGQQVTLSCSPISGHRSVSWYQQTPGQGLQFLFEYFSETQRNKGNFPGRFSGRQFSNSRSEMNVSTLELGDSALYLCASSLDRGRTTEAFFGQGTRLTVV.

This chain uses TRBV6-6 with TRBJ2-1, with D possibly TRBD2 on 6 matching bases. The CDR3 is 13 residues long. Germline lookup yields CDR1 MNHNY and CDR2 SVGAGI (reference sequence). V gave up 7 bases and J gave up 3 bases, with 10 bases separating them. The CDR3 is CASTGDYYNEQFF. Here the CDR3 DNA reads TGTGCCAGCACGGGGGATTACTACAATGAGCAGTTCTTC.

In nucleotides, the CDR3 is TGTGCCAGCTCCCTTGACCAACAGGGCCTCAATGAAAAACTGTTTTTT. Translating gives CASSLDQQGLNEKLFF. The chain uses TRBV18 and TRBJ1-4, with D possibly matching TRBD1 (6 bases). V lost 6 bases, J lost 5 bases, and 19 bases lay in between. The CDR3 has 16 amino acids. In germline, CDR1 is KGHSH, CDR2 LQKENI.

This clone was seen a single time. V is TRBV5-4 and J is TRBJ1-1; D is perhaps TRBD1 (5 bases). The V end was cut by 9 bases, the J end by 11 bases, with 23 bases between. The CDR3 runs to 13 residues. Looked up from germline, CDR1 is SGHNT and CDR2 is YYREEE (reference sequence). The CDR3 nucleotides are TGTGCCACCGGGGGTGGGCGTGGGGAATTCGCTTTCTTT. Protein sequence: CATGGGRGEFAFF. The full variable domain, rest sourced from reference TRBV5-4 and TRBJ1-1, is ETGVTQSPTHLIKTRGQQVTLRCSSQSGHNTVSWYQQALGQGPQFIFQYYREEENGRGNFPPRFSGLQFPNYSSELNVNALELDDSALYLCATGGGRGEFAFFGQGTRLTVV.

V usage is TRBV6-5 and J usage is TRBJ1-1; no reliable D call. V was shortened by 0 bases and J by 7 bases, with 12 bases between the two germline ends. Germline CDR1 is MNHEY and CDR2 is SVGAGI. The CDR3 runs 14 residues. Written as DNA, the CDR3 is TGTGCCAGCAGTTACTCGATTGGGAGGAGTGAAGCTTTCTTT. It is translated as CASSYSIGRSEAFF.

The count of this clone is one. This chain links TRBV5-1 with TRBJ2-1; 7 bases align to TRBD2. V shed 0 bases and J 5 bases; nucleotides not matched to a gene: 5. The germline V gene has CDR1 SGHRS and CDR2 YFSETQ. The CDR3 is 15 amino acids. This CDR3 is CASSLAGLGNNEQFF. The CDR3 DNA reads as TGCGCCAGCAGCTTGGCCGGACTAGGAAACAATGAGCAGTTCTTC.

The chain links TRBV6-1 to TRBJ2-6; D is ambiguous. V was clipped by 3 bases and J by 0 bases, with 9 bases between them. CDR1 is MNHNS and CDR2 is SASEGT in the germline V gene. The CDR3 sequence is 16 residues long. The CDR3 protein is CASSDGHLSGANVLTF. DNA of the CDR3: TGTGCCAGCAGTGATGGCCACCTCTCTGGGGCCAACGTCCTGACTTTC.

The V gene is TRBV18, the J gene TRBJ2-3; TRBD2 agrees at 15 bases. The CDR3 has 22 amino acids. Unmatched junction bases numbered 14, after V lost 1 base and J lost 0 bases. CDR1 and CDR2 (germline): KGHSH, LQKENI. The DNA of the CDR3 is TGTGCCAGCTCACCACGGGTCCTTACCGGGACTAGCGGGGGGACTAGCACAGATACGCAGTATTTT. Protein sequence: CASSPRVLTGTSGGTSTDTQYF.

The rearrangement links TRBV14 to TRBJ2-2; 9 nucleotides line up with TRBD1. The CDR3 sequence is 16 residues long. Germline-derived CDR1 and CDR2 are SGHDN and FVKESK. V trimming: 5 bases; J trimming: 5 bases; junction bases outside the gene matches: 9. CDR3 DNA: TGTGCCAGCAGCGAACACAGGGGGCGTTGGACCGGGGAGCTGTTTTTT. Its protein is CASSEHRGRWTGELFF.

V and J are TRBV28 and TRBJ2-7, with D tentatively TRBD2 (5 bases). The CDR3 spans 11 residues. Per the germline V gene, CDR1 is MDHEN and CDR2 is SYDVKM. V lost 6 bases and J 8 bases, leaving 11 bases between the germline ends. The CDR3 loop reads CASRTTGQQYF. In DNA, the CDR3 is TGTGCCAGCAGGACTACCGGGCAGCAGTACTTC.

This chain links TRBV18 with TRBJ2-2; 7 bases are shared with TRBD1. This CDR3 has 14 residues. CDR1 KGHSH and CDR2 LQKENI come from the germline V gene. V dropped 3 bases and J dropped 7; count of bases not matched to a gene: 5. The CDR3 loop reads CASSPGQTGGELFF. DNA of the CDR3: TGTGCCAGCTCACCGGGACAGACCGGCGGGGAGCTGTTTTTT.

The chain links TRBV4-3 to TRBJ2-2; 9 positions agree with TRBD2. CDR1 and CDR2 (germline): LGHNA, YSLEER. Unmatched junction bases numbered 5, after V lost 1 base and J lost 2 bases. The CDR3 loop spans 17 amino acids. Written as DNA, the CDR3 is TGCGCCAGCAGCCAAGCTGGGCGGGGGGGTAACACCGGGGAGCTGTTTTTT. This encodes CASSQAGRGGNTGELFF.